The text below deals with one T cell receptor (beta chain). The antigen is undetermined. These data originate in a study of T cells in tumors after PD-1 blockade. Across the study: Patients received pembrolizumab 200 mg every 3 weeks or cemiplimab 350 mg every 2 weeks. Study-level results: About 45% of tumor TCR clonotypes were also found in blood.

The germline V gene has CDR1 LGHNT and CDR2 FRNRAP. V was trimmed by 4 bases and J by 5 bases, leaving 20 bases between them. The CDR3 extends over 17 amino acids. The table came from immunoSEQ multiplex PCR; TCRdb's copy has only in-frame clones and leaves some out. This sample has about 33,000 clones, with around four fifths found just once. Sequenced here: PBMCs, sampled before anti-PD-1 treatment. The J gene is TRBJ2-2, the V gene TRBV12-5; the D call may be TRBD1 or TRBD2 (5 bases each). This TCR was recovered from a human donor with basal cell carcinoma. CDR3 protein: CASGSPTTGDATGELFF. The CDR3 DNA sequence: TGTGCTAGTGGTTCCCCTACTACCGGGGACGCAACCGGGGAGCTGTTTTTT.